The source of this T cell receptor beta chain is a study of Graves' ophthalmopathy and Graves' hyperthyroidism. The wider study: Hyperthyroidism is called stable when no ophthalmopathy develops within 18 months of follow-up.

Diagnosis used clinical symptoms, serum thyroxine, TRAb, thyroid ultrasound and orbital computed tomography. This clonotype appeared a few times. CDR3 regions of TCR beta were amplified from RNA transcripts. The first round was an RT-PCR with HTBI primers, and the second round was a multiplex PCR. MiXCR, applied by TCRdb to the multiplex PCR reads, yields one record per CDR3 protein. The sample records some 1.1 million distinct CDR3 sequences, about 36% being singletons. CDR1 is SNHLY and CDR2 is FYNNEI in the germline V gene. The CDR3 spans 13 residues. V trimming: 6 bases; J trimming: 3 bases; junction bases outside the gene matches: 5.

Source material: peripheral blood or thyroid tissue (not recorded which). This chain uses TRBV2 with TRBJ2-7; the match to TRBD1 covers 7 bases. The receptor comes from an adult man with Graves' hyperthyroidism. The CDR3 region is CASRSGQIYEQYF. The CDR3 DNA sequence: TGTGCCAGCAGATCGGGACAGATCTACGAGCAGTACTTC.